This T cell receptor beta chain was observed in a study of T cells after yellow fever vaccination (dated by TCRdb to about 2019). In terms of the full investigation: Libraries from fractions with low cell numbers were prepared with the SMART-Seq v4 Ultra Low Input RNA kit. To follow T-cell clones before and after primary and booster YFV17D yellow fever vaccination, bulk TCR alpha and beta repertoires were sequenced over time. Blood was drawn at multiple timepoints before and after primary and secondary immunization, with bulk PBMC replicates and cell subsets isolated. The cohort comprised two healthy male donors, one aged 18 to 30 and one aged 30 to 40 years. The paper as a whole reports these results and caveats: The secondary T-cell response was found to be weaker but faster than the primary response, with a peak reached on day 5 rather than on day 15. Most clones expanded after primary vaccination (roughly 96% of CD4 and 70% to 90% of CD8) were re-detected after the booster, suggesting that broad memory maintenance occurred. Because only two donors were included in the study, the extent to which the findings can be generalized is limited. A small fraction of clonotypes appeared in both the CD4 and CD8 compartments, likely as a result of convergent recombination. Because abundant contaminating clonotypes from the bulk population could be contained in FACS-sorted repertoires, computational filtering was required.

The CDR3 runs 14 residues from the cysteine to the phenylalanine. Only the CDR3 DNA is retained, 42 bases long and in frame from the first base. CDR1 and CDR2, per the germline V gene, are SGHDT and YYEEEE. V and J are trimmed by 5 bases and 9 bases, and the gene matches miss 11 bases of the junction. The listed sequencing device is Illumina NovaSeq 6000. TCR cDNA was made using 5'RACE template switching, a step that added a universal primer site and unique molecular identifiers. Priming of cDNA synthesis was performed from both the TCR alpha and TCR beta constant segments. Library amplification used two PCR steps, and the second PCR step added sample barcodes and sequencing adapters. Sequencing of the libraries was done on either Illumina HiSeq 2500 (2x100 bp) or NovaSeq (2x150 bp). As for how the authors treated the data: MIGEC handled demultiplexing of reads and collapsing into UMI consensus sequences, while MiXCR performed V(D)J alignment. Vaccine-responding clonotypes were defined with edgeR using replicate PBMC samples, requiring FDR below 0.01 and a log2 fold change above 5 up to day 15. Bulk clonotypes were assigned CD4 or CD8 identity according to which sequenced CD4 or CD8 repertoire held them at higher abundance. Using fastp trimming at Q25 and MiXCR clonotype assembly, TCRdb reanalyzed the public sequencing data and kept in-frame beta chains. Each CDR3 protein gets just one entry, which takes the most common genes and DNA from the rows behind it. TCRdb, not the authors, supplied the V and J calls. The sample includes hundreds of thousands of distinct CDR3 sequences, with roughly 20% observed a single time. The top ten constitute 15% to 20% of the sample.

The sample's treatment or condition label, in plain terms: live attenuated yellow fever vaccine strain. At each blood-draw timepoint, two biological replicates of bulk PBMCs were obtained. PBMCs were isolated from peripheral blood using a standard Ficoll-Paque protocol. RNA was extracted with TriZol from bulk PBMCs, CD4 and CD8 fractions, and dextramer-positive and dextramer-negative fractions. This clonotype was seen more than once but under ten times. Its binding antigen is unknown. No qualities accompany the bases; no much larger clone lies one base away. This material consisted of PBMCs, taken before the yellow fever booster vaccination. Recombination connected TRBV5-6 to TRBJ1-5; 7 bases in the junction line up with TRBD1. The sequence derives from a man aged 18 to 29 who received the YFV17D yellow fever vaccine. The sequenced DNA is TGTGCCAGCAGGGAACAGGGGTCTAGTGTGCCCCAGCATTTT. This translates into CASREQGSSVPQHF.